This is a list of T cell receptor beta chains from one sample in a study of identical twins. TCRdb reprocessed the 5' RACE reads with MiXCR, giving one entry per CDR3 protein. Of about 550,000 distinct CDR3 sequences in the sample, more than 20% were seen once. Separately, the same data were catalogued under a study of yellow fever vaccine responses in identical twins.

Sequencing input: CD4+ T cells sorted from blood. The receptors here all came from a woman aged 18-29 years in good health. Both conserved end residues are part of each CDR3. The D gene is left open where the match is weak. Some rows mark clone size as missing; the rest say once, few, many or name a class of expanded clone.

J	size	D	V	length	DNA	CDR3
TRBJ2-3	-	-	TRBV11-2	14	TGTGCCAGCAGCCTCCCGGCGAGCACAGATACGCAGTATTTT	CASSLPASTDTQYF
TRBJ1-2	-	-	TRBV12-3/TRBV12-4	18	TGTGCCAGCAGTTTGGGGCGGCGAGGTATGGGGGGAGGCTATGGCTACACCTTC	CASSLGRRGMGGGYGYTF
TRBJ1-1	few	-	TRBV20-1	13	TGCAGTGCTCAGGGCCCGGAGAACACTGAAGCTTTCTTT	CSAQGPENTEAFF
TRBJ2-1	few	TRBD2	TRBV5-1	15	TGCGCCAGCAGCGCTCAAGCGGGGCTCGGCAGTGAGCAGTTCTTC	CASSAQAGLGSEQFF
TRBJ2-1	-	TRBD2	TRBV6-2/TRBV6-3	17	TGTGCCAGCAGTTACTCGACATTCGGGGGGGCCTACAATGAGCAGTTCTTC	CASSYSTFGGAYNEQFF
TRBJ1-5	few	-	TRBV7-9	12	TGTGCCAGCGGGGGTTCGAATCAGCCCCAGCATTTT	CASGGSNQPQHF
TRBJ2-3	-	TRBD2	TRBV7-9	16	TGTGCCAGCAGCCCTAGACTAGCGTTAAGCACAGATACGCAGTATTTT	CASSPRLALSTDTQYF
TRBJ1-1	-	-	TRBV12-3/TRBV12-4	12	TGTGCCAGCAACTTGATGAACACTGAAGCTTTCTTT	CASNLMNTEAFF
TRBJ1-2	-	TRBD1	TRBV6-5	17	TGTGCCAGCAGTTACTCTCCTCAGGGGGCAAGGACAGAAGGCTACACCTTC	CASSYSPQGARTEGYTF
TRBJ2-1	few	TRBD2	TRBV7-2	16	TGTGCCAGCAGCTTAGCAGCACTAGCGGGAGGGTATGAGCAGTTCTTC	CASSLAALAGGYEQFF
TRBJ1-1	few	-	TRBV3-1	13	TGTGCCAGCAGCCAAGGGGGACACTATGAAGCTTTCTTT	CASSQGGHYEAFF
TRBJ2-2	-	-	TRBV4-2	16	TGTGCCAGCAGCCAAGGGGTAGCGCCGAACACCGGGGAGCTGTTTTTT	CASSQGVAPNTGELFF
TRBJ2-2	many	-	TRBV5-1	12	TGCGCCAGCAGCCCCCCGACCGGGGAGCTGTTTTTT	CASSPPTGELFF
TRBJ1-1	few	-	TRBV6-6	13	TGTGCCAGCAGTTACGGGGCAGAGCCTGAAGCTTTCTTT	CASSYGAEPEAFF
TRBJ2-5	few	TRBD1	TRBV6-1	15	TGTGCCAGCTCCTGGACAGGGGGCCCCCAGGAGACCCAGTACTTC	CASSWTGGPQETQYF
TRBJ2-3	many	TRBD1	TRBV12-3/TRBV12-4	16	TGTGCCAGCAGTTTAGGCCCACAGGGGGCCACAGATACGCAGTATTTT	CASSLGPQGATDTQYF
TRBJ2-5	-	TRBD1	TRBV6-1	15	TGTGCCAGCAGGGAACTACAGGGGTGGGGAGAGACCCAGTACTTC	CASRELQGWGETQYF
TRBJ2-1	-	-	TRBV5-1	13	TGCGCCAGCTCGGCCTTAACAAACAATGAGCAGTTCTTC	CASSALTNNEQFF
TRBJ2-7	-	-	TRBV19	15	TGTGCCAGTAAGGGAAAGGCCGGGAGTTCTTACGAGCAGTACTTC	CASKGKAGSSYEQYF
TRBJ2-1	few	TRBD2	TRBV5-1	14	TGCGCCAGCAGAGTTCTAGCGGAATCGAATGAGCAGTTCTTC	CASRVLAESNEQFF
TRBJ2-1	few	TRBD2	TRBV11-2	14	TGTGCCAGCAGCTGGCTAGCGGGAGGAAATGAGCAGTTCTTC	CASSWLAGGNEQFF
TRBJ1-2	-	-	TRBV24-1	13	TGTGCCACCAGTGAGTCTCCCTTTTATGGCTACACCTTC	CATSESPFYGYTF
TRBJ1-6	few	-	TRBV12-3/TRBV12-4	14	TGTGCCAGCAGTTTAAACCATCCTAATTCACCCCTCCACTTT	CASSLNHPNSPLHF
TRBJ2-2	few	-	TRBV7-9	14	TGTGCCAGAGACCACAGGGATAGCACCGGGGAGCTGTTTTTT	CARDHRDSTGELFF
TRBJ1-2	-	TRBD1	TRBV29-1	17	TGCAGCGTCCTACCCGTCGCGCTGGACAGGGCTAACTATGGCTACACCTTC	CSVLPVALDRANYGYTF
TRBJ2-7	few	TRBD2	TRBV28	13	TGTGCCACCCGGACTAGCAGACTCTACGAGCAGTACTTC	CATRTSRLYEQYF
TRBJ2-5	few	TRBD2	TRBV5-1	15	TGCGCCAGCAGCTCCGGGGGGAGGATTGGAGAGACCCAGTACTTC	CASSSGGRIGETQYF
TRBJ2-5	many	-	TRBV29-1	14	TGCAGCGTTTTGGGGGCGAGGATGGGAGAGACCCAGTACTTC	CSVLGARMGETQYF
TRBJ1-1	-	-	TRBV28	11	TGTGCCAGCAGGACGACGACCGAAGCTTTCTTT	CASRTTTEAFF
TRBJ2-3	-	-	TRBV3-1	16	TGTGCCAGCAGCCAACTCTATTGGGATCATGAAGATACGCAGTATTTT	CASSQLYWDHEDTQYF
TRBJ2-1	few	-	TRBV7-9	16	TGTGCCAGCAGCTTAGGGGCAGGGAGCACCTACAATGAGCAGTTCTTC	CASSLGAGSTYNEQFF
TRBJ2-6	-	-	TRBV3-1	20	TGTGCCAGCAGCCTCTCCGCTTTACAGGGTCCCTATCCTGGGGCCAACGTCCTGACTTTC	CASSLSALQGPYPGANVLTF
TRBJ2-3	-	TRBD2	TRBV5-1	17	TGCGCCAGCAGCTTCAACCCGGGACTAGCGGGAGCAGATACGCAGTATTTT	CASSFNPGLAGADTQYF
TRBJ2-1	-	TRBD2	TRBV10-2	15	TGCGCCAGCAGTTGGGCGGCGGGAGGTTACAATGAGCAGTTCTTC	CASSWAAGGYNEQFF
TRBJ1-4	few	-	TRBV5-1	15	TGCGCCAGCAGCTTGGAGGGGCGGTGGAGTGAAAAACTGTTTTTT	CASSLEGRWSEKLFF
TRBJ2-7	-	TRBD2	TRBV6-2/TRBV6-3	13	TGTGCCAGCAAGCGGGAGAGCTCCTACGAGCAGTACTTC	CASKRESSYEQYF
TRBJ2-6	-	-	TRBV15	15	TGTGCCACCAGCAAAGACATTCCTGGGGCCAACGTCCTGACTTTC	CATSKDIPGANVLTF
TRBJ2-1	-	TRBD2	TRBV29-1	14	TGCAGCGTTGCGGCTAGCGGGGGGGCTATTGAGCAGTTCTTC	CSVAASGGAIEQFF
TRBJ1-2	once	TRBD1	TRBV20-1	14	TGCAGTGCTCTCTCAGGGGGCCCCAACTATGGCTACACCTTC	CSALSGGPNYGYTF
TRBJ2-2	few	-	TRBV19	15	TGTGCCAGTAGTATCGGGCAGGGACGCACCGGGGAGCTGTTTTTT	CASSIGQGRTGELFF
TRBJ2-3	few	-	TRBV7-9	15	TGTGCCAGCAGCACAAGAGGACGCGAAGTCGATACGCAGTATTTT	CASSTRGREVDTQYF
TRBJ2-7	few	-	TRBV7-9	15	TGTGCCAGCAGCTTGTGGCGCGAGGGGGCCTACGAGCAGTACTTC	CASSLWREGAYEQYF